This T cell receptor (beta chain) emerged from a study of spatial heterogeneity in lung cancer. Findings and limits, study-wide: Resection saw ubiquitous expanded tumor TCRs appear in blood more than follow-up did.

Unique molecular identifiers tagged every individual TCR cDNA molecule. TCRdb recomputed calls from the 5' RACE reads with MiXCR, one row per CDR3 protein. The profile shows tens of thousands of distinct CDR3 sequences, roughly 12% of them singletons. The CDR3 sequence is 14 residues long. Time point here: sample taken at primary tumor resection. The donors were 65 to 85 patients with non-small cell lung cancer that was early-stage and untreated. In each case, whole RNA from tumor, nontumor lung or frozen PBMC was sequenced unsorted. In regard to this clonotype: Its specificity is unknown.

The TCR originated in a male donor with early-stage non-small cell lung cancer. J is TRBJ2-7 and V is TRBV21-1. TRBV21-1 is classified as a pseudogene. Sequences were derived from PBMCs, sampled at surgery. This chain's CDR3 is CASRHGQGPYEQYF. The CDR3 coding sequence is TGTGCCAGCAGGCACGGACAGGGGCCCTACGAGCAGTACTTC.